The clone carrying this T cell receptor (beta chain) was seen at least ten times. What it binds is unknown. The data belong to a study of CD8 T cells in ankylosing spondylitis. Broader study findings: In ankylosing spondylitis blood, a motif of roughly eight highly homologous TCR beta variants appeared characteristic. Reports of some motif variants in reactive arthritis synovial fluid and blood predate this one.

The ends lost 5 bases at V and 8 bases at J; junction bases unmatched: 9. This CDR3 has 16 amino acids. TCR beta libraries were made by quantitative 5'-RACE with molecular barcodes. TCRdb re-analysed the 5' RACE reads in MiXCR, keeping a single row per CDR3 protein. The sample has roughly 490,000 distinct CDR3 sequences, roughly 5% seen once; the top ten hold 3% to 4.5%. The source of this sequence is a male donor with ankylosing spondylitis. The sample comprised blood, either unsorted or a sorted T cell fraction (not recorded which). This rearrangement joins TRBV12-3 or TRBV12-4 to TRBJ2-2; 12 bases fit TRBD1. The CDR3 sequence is CASSPRDRGPKGELFF. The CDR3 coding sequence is TGTGCCAGCAGTCCGCGGGACAGGGGGCCCAAGGGGGAGCTGTTTTTT.